This T cell receptor beta chain appears in the sequencing data of a study of T cells expressing NK-cell markers. Study-wide results and caveats: What remained unclear was the HCMV specificity of expanded NKG2C+ T cell clones. A range of about 1.0-7.0% of CD8+ T cells consisted of dominant NKG2C+ clonotypes in about six donors. These clonotypes additionally ranked first within the CD3+CD56-NKG2C+ fraction of four donors.

What made the TCR beta cDNA was 5'RACE template switching with UMIs. TCRdb reanalyzed the 5' RACE reads, giving one entry per CDR3 protein sequence and no DNA. The listing records about 460,000 distinct CDR3 sequences. CDR3 size: 17 residues. Germline V lookup: CDR1 KGHSH, CDR2 LQKENI. As to this clonotype: Its antigen is not identified.

The sequenced material came from blood T cells: a sorted CD56 or NKG2C T cell subset, CD4+ or CD8+ T cells, or bulk PBMC T cells (not recorded which). This receptor was taken from a woman aged 50 to 60 in good health. V usage is TRBV18 and J usage is TRBJ2-7. This CDR3 reads CASSPPGGSLTLYEQYF.